This T cell receptor (beta chain) was sequenced in a study of T cell responses to AZD1222 COVID-19 vaccine. After removal of 0 bases from V and 5 bases from J, the junction contained 7 bases not matched to a gene. The CDR3 consists of 16 residues. The germline CDR1 and CDR2 sequences are SGHVS and FNYEAQ. Sequencing used immunoSEQ multiplex PCR; TCRdb keeps in-frame clones, though not all of them. This table holds around 170,000 clones, just over 90% found once. Concerning this clone: Antigen specificity is unknown.

Whole-study findings and limits: Donors skewed white British and female; clonal diversity was possibly underestimated. Dominant CD4 TCR responses targeted spike regions 160-218 and 743-854. The reported proportion of spike-specific TCRs targeting unmutated variant regions was nearly half.

Sequenced material: peripheral blood, taken on day 0 of AZD1222 vaccination. This rearrangement joins TRBV7-6 to TRBJ2-7; 10 nucleotides line up with TRBD2. The clonotype was recovered from an adult in good health. The DNA of the CDR3 is TGTGCCAGCAGCTTAGCGCCAGCGGGAGGGCGCAACGAGCAGTACTTC. This gives the protein CASSLAPAGGRNEQYF. Supplemented by reference TRBV7-6 and TRBJ2-7, the full variable domain reads GAGVSQSPRYKVTKRGQDVALRCDPISGHVSLYWYRQALGQGPEFLTYFNYEAQQDKSGLPNDRFSAERPEGSISTLTIQRTEQRDSAMYRCASSLAPAGGRNEQYFGPGTRLTVT.